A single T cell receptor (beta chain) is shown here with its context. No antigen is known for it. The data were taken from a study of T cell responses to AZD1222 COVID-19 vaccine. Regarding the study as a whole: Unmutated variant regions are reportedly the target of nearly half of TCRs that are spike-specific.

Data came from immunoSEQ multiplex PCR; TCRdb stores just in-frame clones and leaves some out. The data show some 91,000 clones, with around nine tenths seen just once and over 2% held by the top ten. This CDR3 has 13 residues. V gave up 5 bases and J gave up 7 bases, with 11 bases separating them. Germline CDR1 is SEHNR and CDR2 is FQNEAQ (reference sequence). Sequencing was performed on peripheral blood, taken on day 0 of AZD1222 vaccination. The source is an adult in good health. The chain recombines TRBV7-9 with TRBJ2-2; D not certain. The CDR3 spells CASSPSHGGELFF. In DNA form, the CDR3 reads TGTGCCAGCAGCCCAAGCCATGGCGGGGAGCTGTTTTTT.